This TCR beta chain was retrieved from a study of T cells after somatic rescue of genetic block. Some clones are missing from TCRdb's copy, which holds only in-frame ones; the method was immunoSEQ multiplex PCR. The sample carries roughly 110,000 clones, about 89% recorded once. The germline V gene encodes CDR1 SGHTA and CDR2 FQGTGA. Trimming cost V 4 bases and J 8 bases; bases outside gene matches: 6. The CDR3 spans 15 residues. The sequenced material came from peripheral blood mononuclear cells (PBMCs). The chain joins TRBV7-3 to TRBJ2-2; 11 bases match TRBD1. The sequence was collected from a woman younger than 30. CDR3 in DNA: TGTGCCAGCAGCTACGGACAGGGGGCGAGAGGGGAGCTGTTTTTT. This translates into CASSYGQGARGELFF. Drawing the rest from reference TRBV7-3 and TRBJ2-2, the complete variable domain is GAGVSQTPSNKVTEKGKYVELRCDPISGHTALYWYRQSLGQGPEFLIYFQGTGAADDSGLPNDRFFAVRPEGSVSTLKIQRTERGDSAVYLCASSYGQGARGELFFGEGSRLTVL.